Included here is one TCR beta chain sequence, with context. These data are taken from a study of technical replicates of blood from four donors. The method was immunoSEQ multiplex PCR; TCRdb's version includes in-frame clones alone and lacks a portion of them. The repertoire includes roughly 50,000 clones, 93% of them detected once, and about 3.9% sits in the top ten. This CDR3 is 15 amino acids long. In germline, CDR1 is SGHTA, CDR2 FQGNSA. V lost 2 bases and J lost 2; bases outside the gene matches: 5. The sample taken for sequencing was PBMCs. The clonotype comes from a human donor in good health. Some clones in this sample may be carry-over from other donors' samples. This chain joins TRBV7-2 and TRBJ2-7; TRBD1 aligns across 8 bases. CDR3 in amino acids: CASSLMGQATYEQYF. The CDR3 DNA follows: TGTGCCAGCAGCTTAATGGGACAGGCCACCTACGAGCAGTACTTC.